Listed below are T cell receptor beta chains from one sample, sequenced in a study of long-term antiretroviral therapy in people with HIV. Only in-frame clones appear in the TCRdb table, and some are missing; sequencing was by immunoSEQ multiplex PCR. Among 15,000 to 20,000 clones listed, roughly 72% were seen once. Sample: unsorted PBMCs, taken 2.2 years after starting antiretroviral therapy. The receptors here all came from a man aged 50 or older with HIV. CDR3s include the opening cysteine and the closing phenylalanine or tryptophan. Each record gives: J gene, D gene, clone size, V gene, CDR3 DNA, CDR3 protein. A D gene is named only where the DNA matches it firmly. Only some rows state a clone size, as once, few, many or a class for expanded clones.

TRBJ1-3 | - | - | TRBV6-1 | TGTGCCAGCAGTGCCCAGAACGGAAACACCATATATTTT | CASSAQNGNTIYF
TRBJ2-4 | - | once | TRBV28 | TGTGCCAGCAGCCCTGGCTCGACGATCGCCAAAAACATTCAGTACTTC | CASSPGSTIAKNIQYF
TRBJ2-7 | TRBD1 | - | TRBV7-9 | TGTGCCAGCAGCTTTGGACAGGGAGAGGTGGGCGAGCAGTACTTC | CASSFGQGEVGEQYF
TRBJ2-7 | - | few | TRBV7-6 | TGTGCCAGCAGGGGGCTTTCCTACGAGCAGTACTTC | CASRGLSYEQYF
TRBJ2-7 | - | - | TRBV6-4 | TGTGCCAGCAGTGAGGGGCGCTACGAGCAGTACTTC | CASSEGRYEQYF
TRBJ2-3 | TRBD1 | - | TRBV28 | TGTGCCAGCAGTTACTTGAAAGGAAGGGGGCTGTTCGATACGCAGTATTTT | CASSYLKGRGLFDTQYF
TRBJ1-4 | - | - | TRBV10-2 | TGCGCCAGCAGTGGGGGGGGCAGGGGTGCAGCACCGGGTAATGAAAAACTGTTTTTT | CASSGGGRGAAPGNEKLFF
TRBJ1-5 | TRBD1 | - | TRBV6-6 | TGTGCCAGCAGTTACCCAGGGGGCGCGGGTCAGCCCCAGCATTTT | CASSYPGGAGQPQHF
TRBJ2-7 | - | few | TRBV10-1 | TGCGCCAGCAGTGAGTCCGGGAGCATCCACGAGCAGTACTTC | CASSESGSIHEQYF
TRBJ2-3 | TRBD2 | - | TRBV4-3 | TGCGCCAGCAGCCAAGCACTAGCGGGAGGAGATACGCAGTATTTT | CASSQALAGGDTQYF
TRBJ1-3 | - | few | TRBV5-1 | TGCGCCAGCAGCTTGGCCCCCGGGACCTCTGGAAACACCATATATTTT | CASSLAPGTSGNTIYF
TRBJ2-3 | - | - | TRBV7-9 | TGTGCCAGCAGCTTCCTAAGCACAGATACGCAGTATTTT | CASSFLSTDTQYF
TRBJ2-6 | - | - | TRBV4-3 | TGCGCCAGCAGCCATGGAGGGGTTGCGGGGGCCAACGTCCTGACTTTC | CASSHGGVAGANVLTF
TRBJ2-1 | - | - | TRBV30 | TGTGCCTGGAGTCACAGCTACAATGAGCAGTTCTTC | CAWSHSYNEQFF
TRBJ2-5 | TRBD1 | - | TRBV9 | TGTGCCAGCAGCGCATTCGGGACAGCGCAAGAGACCCAGTACTTC | CASSAFGTAQETQYF
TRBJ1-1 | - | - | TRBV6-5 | TGTGCCAGCAGGTCGCAGAGTTTCGAAGCTTTCTTT | CASRSQSFEAFF
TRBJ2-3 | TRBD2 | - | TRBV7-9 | TGTGCCAGCAGCTACGGGACTAGCGGGAGCCGCACAGATACGCAGTATTTT | CASSYGTSGSRTDTQYF
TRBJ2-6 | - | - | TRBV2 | TGTGCCAGCAGTGCAGGAGGCTCAGGGGCCAACGTCCTGACTTTC | CASSAGGSGANVLTF
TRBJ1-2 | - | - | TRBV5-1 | TGCGCCAGCAGCCCCGACGGACATGGCTACACCTTC | CASSPDGHGYTF
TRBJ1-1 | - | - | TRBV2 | TGTGCCAGCAGTGAGGAGAAGCTCTTGACTGAAGCTTTCTTT | CASSEEKLLTEAFF
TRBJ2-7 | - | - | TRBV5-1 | TGCGCCAGCAGCTTACAGACGGCGGGGTACGAGCAGTACTTC | CASSLQTAGYEQYF
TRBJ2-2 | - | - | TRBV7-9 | TGTGCCAGCAGCTTGGGGGTCAACACCGGGGAGCTGTTTTTT | CASSLGVNTGELFF
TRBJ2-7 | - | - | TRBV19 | TGTGCCGCCTCCAGGGGCGCAGGGTCCTACGAGCAGTACTTC | CAASRGAGSYEQYF
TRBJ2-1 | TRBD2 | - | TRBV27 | TGTGCCAGCAGTTTATCTAGCGGGGGGCAGTTCTTC | CASSLSSGGQFF
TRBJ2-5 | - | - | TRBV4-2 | TGTGCCAGCAGCCAGTCCAGGGCAGAGACCCAGTACTTC | CASSQSRAETQYF
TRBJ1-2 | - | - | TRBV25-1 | TGTGCCAGCAGTGAACGCCAGGGAAGGAGCGGCTACACCTTC | CASSERQGRSGYTF
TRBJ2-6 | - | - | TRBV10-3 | TGTGCCATTCGGCAGTTAAGCTCTGGGGCCAACGTCCTGACTTTC | CAIRQLSSGANVLTF